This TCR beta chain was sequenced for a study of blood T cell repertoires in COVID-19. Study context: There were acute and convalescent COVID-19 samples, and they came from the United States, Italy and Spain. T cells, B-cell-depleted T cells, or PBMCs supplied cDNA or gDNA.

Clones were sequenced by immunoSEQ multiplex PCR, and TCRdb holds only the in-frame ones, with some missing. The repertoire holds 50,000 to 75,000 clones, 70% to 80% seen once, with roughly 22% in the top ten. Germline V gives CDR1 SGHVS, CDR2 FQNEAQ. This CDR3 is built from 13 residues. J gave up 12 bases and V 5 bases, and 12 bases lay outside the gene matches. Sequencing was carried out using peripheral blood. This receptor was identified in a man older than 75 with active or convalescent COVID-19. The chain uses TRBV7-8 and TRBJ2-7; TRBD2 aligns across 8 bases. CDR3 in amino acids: CASSEDRSGTAYF. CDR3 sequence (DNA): TGTGCCAGCAGCGAAGACCGTAGCGGGACGGCGTACTTC.